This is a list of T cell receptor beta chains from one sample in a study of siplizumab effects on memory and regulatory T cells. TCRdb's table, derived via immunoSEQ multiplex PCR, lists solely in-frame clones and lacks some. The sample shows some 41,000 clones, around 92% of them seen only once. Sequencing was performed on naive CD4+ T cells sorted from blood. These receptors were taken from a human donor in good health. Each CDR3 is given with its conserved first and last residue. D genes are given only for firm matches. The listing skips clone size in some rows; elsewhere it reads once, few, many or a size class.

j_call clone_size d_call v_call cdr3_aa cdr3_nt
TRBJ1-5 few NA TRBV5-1 CASSLEPSVQPQHF TGCGCCAGCAGCTTGGAACCGTCGGTTCAGCCCCAGCATTTT
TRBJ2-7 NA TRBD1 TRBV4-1 CASSHRSETGSYEQYF TGCGCCAGCAGCCATCGCTCCGAGACAGGGTCCTACGAGCAGTACTTC
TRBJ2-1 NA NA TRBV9 CASSVGELTNEQFF TGTGCCAGCAGCGTAGGGGAGCTTACCAATGAGCAGTTCTTC
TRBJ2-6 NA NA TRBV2 CASSEAGPKGANVLTF TGTGCCAGCAGTGAAGCGGGACCCAAAGGGGCCAACGTCCTGACTTTC
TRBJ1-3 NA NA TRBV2 CASSEGPLSSGNTIYF TGTGCCAGCAGTGAAGGACCGCTGAGCTCTGGAAACACCATATATTTT
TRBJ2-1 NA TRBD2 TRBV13 CASSLGLSGGQYNEQFF TGTGCCAGCAGCTTAGGCCTTAGCGGGGGCCAGTACAATGAGCAGTTCTTC
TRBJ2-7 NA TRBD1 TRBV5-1 CASSLRTGTDEQYF TGCGCCAGCAGCCTCAGGACAGGGACGGACGAGCAGTACTTC
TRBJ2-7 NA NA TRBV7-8 CASSPGGIYEQYF TGTGCCAGCAGCCCCGGCGGAATTTACGAGCAGTACTTC
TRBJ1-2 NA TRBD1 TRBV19 CASTDRGQGNYGYTF TGTGCCAGTACCGACCGGGGACAGGGTAACTATGGCTACACCTTC
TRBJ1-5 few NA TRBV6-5 CASSYDGNQPQHF TGTGCCAGCAGTTACGATGGCAATCAGCCCCAGCATTTT
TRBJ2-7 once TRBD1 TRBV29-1 CSVHGQGPYEQYF TGCAGCGTTCACGGACAGGGTCCCTACGAGCAGTACTTC
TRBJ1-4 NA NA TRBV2 CASRQTLFEKLFF TGTGCCAGCAGACAGACACTATTTGAAAAACTGTTTTTT
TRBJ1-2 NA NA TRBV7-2 CASSPGGYGYGYTF TGTGCCAGCAGCCCTGGGGGGTACGGCTATGGCTACACCTTC
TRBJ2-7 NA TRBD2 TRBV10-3 CAISEQTSGGSSYEQYF TGTGCCATCAGTGAGCAGACTAGCGGGGGGAGCTCCTACGAGCAGTACTTC
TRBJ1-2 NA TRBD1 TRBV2 CASSGSGGGYGYTF TGTGCCAGCAGCGGATCAGGGGGCGGCTATGGCTACACCTTC
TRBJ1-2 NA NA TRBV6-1 CASSDRPFNYGYTF TGTGCCAGCAGTGACAGGCCCTTTAACTATGGCTACACCTTC
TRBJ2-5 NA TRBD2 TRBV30 CAWSRQLAGGVGTQYF TGTGCCTGGAGTCGACAACTAGCGGGAGGGGTGGGGACCCAGTACTTC
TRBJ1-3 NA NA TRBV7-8 CASSLVASSGNTIYF TGTGCCAGCAGCTTAGTCGCCTCCTCTGGAAACACCATATATTTT
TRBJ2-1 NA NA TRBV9 CASSVPSSVYSYNEQFF TGTGCCAGCAGCGTGCCCTCTAGCGTTTACTCCTACAATGAGCAGTTCTTC
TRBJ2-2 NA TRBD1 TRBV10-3 CAISLLDRGTGELFF TGTGCCATCAGTTTATTGGACAGGGGAACCGGGGAGCTGTTTTTT
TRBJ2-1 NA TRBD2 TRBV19 CASRKSGLAGGPLPYNEQFF TGTGCCAGTAGAAAGTCCGGACTAGCGGGAGGGCCCTTACCCTACAATGAGCAGTTCTTC
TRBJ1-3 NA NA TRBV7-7 CASTADRGNTIYF TGTGCTAGCACCGCAGACAGGGGAAACACCATATATTTT
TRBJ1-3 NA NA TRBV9 CASSSTGSSGNTIYF TGTGCCAGCAGCTCGACAGGTTCCTCTGGAAACACCATATATTTT
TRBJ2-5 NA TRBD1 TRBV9 CASSVGDRGETQYF TGTGCCAGCAGCGTAGGAGACAGGGGTGAGACCCAGTACTTC
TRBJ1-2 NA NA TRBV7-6 CASSLAPSGNYGYTF TGTGCCAGCAGCTTAGCGCCTTCCGGGAACTATGGCTACACCTTC
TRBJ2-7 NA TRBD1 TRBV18 CASSRDRGRSYEQYF TGTGCCAGCTCGCGAGACAGGGGTCGTTCTTACGAGCAGTACTTC
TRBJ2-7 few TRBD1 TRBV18 CASSPFPDRLYEQYF TGTGCCAGCTCACCCTTCCCGGACAGGCTGTACGAGCAGTACTTC
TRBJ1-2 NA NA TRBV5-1 CASSLDTLYGYTF TGCGCCAGCAGCCTAGACACTCTCTATGGCTACACCTTC
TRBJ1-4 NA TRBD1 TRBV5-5 CASSLGPQGALSEKLFF TGTGCTAGCAGCTTAGGACCACAGGGGGCCCTCTCTGAAAAACTGTTTTTT
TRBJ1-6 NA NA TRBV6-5 CAAGSSYNSPLHF TGTGCCGCGGGGAGCTCCTATAATTCACCCCTCCACTTT
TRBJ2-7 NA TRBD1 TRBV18 CASSHGQDGYEQYF TGTGCCAGCTCACACGGACAGGATGGGTACGAGCAGTACTTC
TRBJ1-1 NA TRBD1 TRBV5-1 CASSLTRTGALEAFF TGCGCCAGCAGCTTGACGCGGACAGGGGCTCTTGAAGCTTTCTTT
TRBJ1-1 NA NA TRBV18 CASSPLLGTPTEAFF TGTGCCAGCTCACCACTGCTCGGGACACCTACCGAAGCTTTCTTT
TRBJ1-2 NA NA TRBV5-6 CASSWEGLGGYTF TGTGCCAGCAGCTGGGAGGGATTGGGGGGCTACACCTTC
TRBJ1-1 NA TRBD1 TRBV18 CASSPTGAGTSTEAFF TGTGCCAGCTCACCAACAGGGGCCGGGACGAGCACTGAAGCTTTCTTT
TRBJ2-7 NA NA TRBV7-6 CASSLNEGPYEQYF TGTGCCAGCAGCTTAAATGAAGGACCCTACGAGCAGTACTTC
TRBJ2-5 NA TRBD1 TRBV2 CASTGTGRQETQYF TGTGCCAGCACCGGGACAGGACGCCAAGAGACCCAGTACTTC
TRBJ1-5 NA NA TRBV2 CASRPAGAHQPQHF TGTGCCAGCAGACCAGCTGGTGCCCATCAGCCCCAGCATTTT
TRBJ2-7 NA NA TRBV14 CASSLLGPGYEQYF TGTGCCAGCAGCCTCCTAGGCCCCGGCTACGAGCAGTACTTC
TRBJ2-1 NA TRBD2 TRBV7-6 CASSPLAGASYNEQFF TGTGCCAGCAGCCCCTTAGCGGGTGCCTCCTACAATGAGCAGTTCTTC
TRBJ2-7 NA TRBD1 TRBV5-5 CASSLAPQGAYEQYF TGTGCCAGCAGCTTGGCCCCACAGGGGGCCTACGAGCAGTACTTC
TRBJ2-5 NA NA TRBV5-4 CASSPVDLKQETQYF TGTGCCAGCAGCCCGGTGGACCTTAAACAAGAGACCCAGTACTTC
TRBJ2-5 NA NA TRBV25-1 CASSKRPSEVAAETQYF TGTGCCAGCAGTAAACGACCTTCTGAGGTGGCGGCCGAGACCCAGTACTTC
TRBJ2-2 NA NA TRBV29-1 CSVRSGTSNTGELFF TGCAGCGTCCGCTCTGGCACCTCGAACACCGGGGAGCTGTTTTTT
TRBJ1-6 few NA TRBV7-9 CASSLAGKGSPLHF TGTGCCAGCAGCTTAGCCGGGAAGGGGTCACCCCTCCACTTT
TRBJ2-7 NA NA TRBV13 CASSSWTGSSTYEQYF TGTGCCAGCAGCTCCTGGACGGGCTCAAGCACCTACGAGCAGTACTTC
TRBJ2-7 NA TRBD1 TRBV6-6 CASSPRTGGIYEQYF TGTGCCAGCAGTCCTAGGACAGGGGGAATCTACGAGCAGTACTTC
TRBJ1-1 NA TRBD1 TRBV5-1 CASSPGTGKGSTEAFF TGCGCCAGCAGCCCGGGGACAGGGAAGGGAAGCACTGAAGCTTTCTTT